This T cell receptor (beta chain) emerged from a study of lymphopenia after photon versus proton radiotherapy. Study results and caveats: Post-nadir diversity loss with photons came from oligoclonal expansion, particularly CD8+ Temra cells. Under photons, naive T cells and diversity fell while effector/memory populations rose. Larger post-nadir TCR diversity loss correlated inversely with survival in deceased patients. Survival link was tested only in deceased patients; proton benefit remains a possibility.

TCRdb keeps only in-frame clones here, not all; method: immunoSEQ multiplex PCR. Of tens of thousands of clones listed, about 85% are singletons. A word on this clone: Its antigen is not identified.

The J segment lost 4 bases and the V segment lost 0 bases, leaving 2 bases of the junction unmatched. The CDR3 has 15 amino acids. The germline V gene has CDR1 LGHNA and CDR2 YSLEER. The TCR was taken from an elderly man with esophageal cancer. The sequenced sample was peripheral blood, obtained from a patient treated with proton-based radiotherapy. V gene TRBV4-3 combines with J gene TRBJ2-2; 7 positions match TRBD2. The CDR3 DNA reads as TGCGCCAGCAGCCAAGAGCGGGGGAGCACCGGGGAGCTGTTTTTT. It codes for CASSQERGSTGELFF.